This T cell receptor beta chain was recorded in a study of OX40 agonist ivuxolimab in advanced cancers. Assay: immunoSEQ multiplex PCR; the TCRdb copy retains only in-frame clones and omits some. The sample lists fewer than 45,000 clones; 76% were seen once. This CDR3 region has 13 residues. V lost 8 bases and J lost 6, with 16 bases in between. CDR1 and CDR2 (germline): MNHEY, SVGAGI. J is TRBJ1-2 and V is TRBV6-5; the D gene is possibly TRBD1 (6 bases). Sequencing was performed on CD4+ or CD8+ T cells sorted from blood, taken in a trial of the OX40 agonist ivuxolimab. This receptor was identified in an adult with an advanced solid tumor such as melanoma, head and neck, liver or kidney cancer. The CDR3, as DNA: TGTGCCAGCGTCGCCCCCTCAGGGGATGGCTACACCTTC. It encodes CASVAPSGDGYTF.